This entry lists 10 T cell receptor beta chains sequenced from one sample in a study of blood T cell repertoires in COVID-19. Method: immunoSEQ multiplex PCR; TCRdb's copy keeps in-frame clones and lacks some. The sample shows 200,000 to 300,000 clones, 86% of them seen only once. The sequenced material came from peripheral blood. The receptor source for this set is a woman older than 75 with COVID-19, enrolled during active disease.

In DNA, the CDR3 is TGTGCCAGCAGTTCCACCGCCCCCCCAGGGGGTCGCAATCAGCCCCAGCATTTT. Protein product: CASSSTAPPGGRNQPQHF. The chain joins TRBV28 to TRBJ1-5; 7 bases are a match to TRBD1. The CDR3 length is 18 residues. In germline, CDR1 is MDHEN, CDR2 SYDVKM. J was trimmed by 2 bases and V by 4 bases; bases with no gene match: 14. The full variable domain, rest sourced from reference TRBV28 and TRBJ1-5, is DVKVTQSSRYLVKRTGEKVFLECVQDMDHENMFWYRQDPGLGLRLIYFSYDVKMKEKGDIPEGYSVSREKKERFSLILESASTNQTSMYLCASSSTAPPGGRNQPQHFGDGTRLSIL.

This sequence joins TRBV5-4 and TRBJ2-2; 15 bases are a match to TRBD2. J lost 1 base, V lost 4 bases, and 5 bases had no gene match. The germline V gene encodes CDR1 SGHNT and CDR2 YYREEE (reference sequence). This CDR3 spans 18 amino acids. CDR3 protein: CASSGGTSGGLNTGELFF. The CDR3, as DNA: TGTGCCAGCAGCGGAGGGACTAGCGGGGGGTTGAACACCGGGGAGCTGTTTTTT.

V is TRBV3-1 (or the pseudogene TRBV3-2) and J is TRBJ1-2; no clear D. Germline values: CDR1 LGHDT, CDR2 YNNKEL (reference sequence). Trimming removed 4 bases at V and 2 bases at J, with 11 bases between. CDR3 length: 14 amino acids. CDR3 amino acids: CASSPNNRNYGYTF. In nucleotides, the CDR3 is TGTGCCAGCAGCCCTAATAACCGGAACTATGGCTACACCTTC.

This sequence joins TRBV5-4 and TRBJ2-3, with 7 bases fitting TRBD2. The CDR3 runs to 17 residues. With 0 bases clipped from V and 2 bases from J, the junction kept 9 bases outside the gene matches. Germline values: CDR1 SGHNT, CDR2 YYREEE (reference sequence). CDR3 sequence: CASSLERRGTFTDTQYF. In nucleotides, the CDR3 is TGTGCCAGCAGCTTGGAAAGGCGGGGGACCTTCACAGATACGCAGTATTTT.

This rearrangement joins TRBV18 to TRBJ2-3; D remains ambiguous. Germline loops: CDR1 KGHSH, CDR2 LQKENI. Trimming took off 0 bases at V and 2 bases at J, with 6 bases between the two ends. The CDR3 is 14 residues long. CDR3 loop: CASSPPMATDTQYF. In DNA form, the CDR3 reads TGTGCCAGCTCACCACCGATGGCCACAGATACGCAGTATTTT.

The V and J genes are TRBV7-2 and TRBJ2-7; 7 positions match TRBD2. Germline V gene lookup returns CDR1 SGHTA and CDR2 FQGNSA. Trimming cost V 5 bases and J 5 bases; bases outside gene matches: 15. This CDR3 region has 16 residues. The chain's CDR3 is CASSVWNRGGRDEQYF. Written as DNA, the CDR3 is TGTGCCAGCAGCGTCTGGAACCGCGGGGGAAGGGACGAGCAGTACTTC. Full variable domain (missing parts from reference TRBV7-2 and TRBJ2-7): GAGVSQSPSNKVTEKGKDVELRCDPISGHTALYWYRQSLGQGLEFLIYFQGNSAPDKSGLPSDRFSAERTGGSVSTLTIQRTQQEDSAVYLCASSVWNRGGRDEQYFGPGTRLTVT.

The CDR3 spells CASSSWTSGENTDTQYF. CDR3 in DNA: TGTGCCAGCTCATCGTGGACTAGCGGGGAGAACACAGATACGCAGTATTTT. The chain recombines TRBV18 with TRBJ2-3; 12 nucleotides match TRBD2. From germline, CDR1 is KGHSH and CDR2 LQKENI. Unmatched junction bases numbered 8, after V lost 5 bases and J lost 2 bases. This CDR3 is 17 amino acids long. Complete variable domain (other parts from reference TRBV18 and TRBJ2-3): NAGVMQNPRHLVRRRGQEARLRCSPMKGHSHVYWYRQLPEEGLKFMVYLQKENIIDESGMPKERFSAEFPKEGPSILRIQQVVRGDSAAYFCASSSWTSGENTDTQYFGPGTRLTVL.

This sequence joins TRBV3-1 (or the pseudogene TRBV3-2) and TRBJ1-2, with 8 bases that match TRBD1. The CDR3 is 14 amino acids. Per the germline V gene, CDR1 is LGHDT and CDR2 is YNNKEL (reference sequence). The J segment lost 4 bases and the V segment lost 5 bases, leaving 6 bases of the junction unmatched. The CDR3 DNA reads as TGTGCCAGCAGCTGGACAGGGCTAATCTATGGCTACACCTTC. Translation: CASSWTGLIYGYTF.

This clone was recorded a few times. The chain employs TRBV4-1 and TRBJ1-1, with a possible D match to TRBD1 (6 bases). Germline V gene lookup returns CDR1 MGHRA and CDR2 YSYEKL. V gave up 4 bases and J gave up 4 bases, with 10 bases separating them. The CDR3 runs 13 residues. The CDR3 DNA follows: TGCGCCAGCAGCCTCAGACAGGCCACTGAAGCTTTCTTT. It specifies CASSLRQATEAFF.

This chain joins TRBV7-8 and TRBJ1-2; possible D gene TRBD1, 5 bases. V was cut by 6 bases and J by 7 bases, with 18 bases left in between. CDR1 is SGHVS, CDR2 FQNEAQ, per germline. This CDR3 has 14 residues. The CDR3 here is CASSSDQGFGGYTF. In DNA form, the CDR3 reads TGTGCCAGCAGTTCAGATCAGGGTTTTGGTGGCTACACCTTC.